The rows below give T cell receptor beta chains drawn from one sample of a study of T-cell reconstitution after alpha-beta-depleted transplantation in children. TCRdb redid the calling of the PCR reads with MiXCR, one entry per CDR3 protein. Here the sample spans 65,000 to 85,000 distinct CDR3 sequences, about a tenth being singletons. The input for sequencing was PBMCs, taken before TCRalphabeta/CD19-depleted stem cell transplant. These receptors were collected from a boy aged 5-17 years with acute myeloid leukemia, due to receive a stem cell transplant. The CDR3 runs from the conserved cysteine through the conserved F or W. D genes are given only for firm matches. Rows give clone size only sometimes, using once, few, many, or a class for an expanded clone.

abundance,d_gene,v_gene,j_gene,CDR3aa,CDR3nt
-,-,TRBV29-1,TRBJ1-2,CSVEGDGPARGYTF,TGCAGCGTTGAAGGAGACGGGCCAGCGAGGGGCTACACCTTC
many,-,TRBV29-1,TRBJ2-1,CSVWVDRDYNEQFF,TGCAGCGTCTGGGTGGACCGAGACTACAATGAGCAGTTCTTC
many,TRBD2,TRBV4-1,TRBJ2-3,CASSQRLAGLTDTQYF,TGCGCCAGCAGCCAAAGACTAGCGGGCCTCACAGATACGCAGTATTTT
-,-,TRBV15,TRBJ1-2,CATSRDGLFADGYTF,TGTGCCACCAGCAGAGACGGGCTCTTTGCGGATGGCTACACCTTC
many,-,TRBV4-3,TRBJ1-2,CASSPSLGYPGGYTF,TGCGCCAGCAGCCCTTCCTTGGGCTACCCGGGTGGCTACACCTTC
few,TRBD2,TRBV3-1,TRBJ2-5,CASSPSGIGETQYF,TGTGCCAGCAGCCCAAGCGGGATAGGCGAGACCCAGTACTTC
-,-,TRBV18,TRBJ2-7,CASSPSGRSSYEQYF,TGTGCCAGCTCACCCTCGGGCAGGAGCTCCTACGAGCAGTACTTC
many,-,TRBV7-3,TRBJ2-3,CASSSGLLTDTQYF,TGTGCCAGCAGCTCCGGACTGCTTACAGATACGCAGTATTTT
-,-,TRBV7-9,TRBJ1-1,CASSTTPNTEAFF,TGTGCCAGCAGCACCACCCCAAACACTGAAGCTTTCTTT
many,-,TRBV5-1,TRBJ2-1,CASSLYTRTGFDEQFF,TGCGCCAGCAGCTTGTACACGAGAACAGGATTCGATGAGCAGTTCTTC
-,-,TRBV29-1,TRBJ2-5,CSVGYRILETQYF,TGCAGCGTGGGTTACAGGATCTTGGAGACCCAGTACTTC
many,-,TRBV29-1,TRBJ2-1,CSVEEVWGPTNEQLF,TGCAGCGTTGAAGAGGTTTGGGGACCAACCAATGAGCAGCTCTTC
many,TRBD1,TRBV6-1,TRBJ2-1,CASSKPTGGNGGSNEQFF,TGTGCCAGCAGTAAACCGACAGGGGGCAACGGAGGGAGCAATGAGCAGTTCTTC
many,-,TRBV4-1,TRBJ1-2,CASSQDPGWDYGYTF,TGCGCCAGCAGCCAAGATCCAGGGTGGGACTATGGCTACACCTTC
-,-,TRBV3-1,TRBJ2-3,CACCRRTDTQYF,TGTGCCTGCTGCCGGCGCACAGATACGCAGTATTTT
many,-,TRBV9,TRBJ1-1,CASSDGEGGDTEAFF,TGTGCCAGCAGCGACGGTGAGGGTGGGGACACTGAAGCTTTCTTT
few,-,TRBV25-1,TRBJ1-5,CASRQGSNQPQHF,TGTGCCAGCAGACAGGGTAGCAATCAGCCCCAGCATTTT
many,-,TRBV20-1,TRBJ2-5,CSAGIGPQETQYF,TGCAGTGCTGGGATTGGGCCCCAAGAGACCCAGTACTTC
many,-,TRBV12-3/TRBV12-4,TRBJ1-1,CASSRPAGLSWNTEAFF,TGTGCCAGCAGTCGCCCGGCGGGTCTCTCATGGAACACTGAAGCTTTCTTT
few,-,TRBV7-6,TRBJ2-1,CASSLAFSASSYNEQFF,TGTGCCAGCAGCTTAGCTTTTAGCGCAAGCTCCTACAATGAGCAGTTCTTC
many,-,TRBV5-6,TRBJ1-3,CASSPVQANTIYF,TGTGCCAGCAGCCCCGTGCAGGCAAACACCATATATTTT
many,TRBD2,TRBV20-1,TRBJ2-5,CSSFTLAGGTQYF,TGCAGTTCGTTTACGCTAGCGGGGGGGACCCAGTACTTC